Given below is one TCR beta chain in context. What it recognizes is unknown. This entry comes from a study of OX40 agonist ivuxolimab in advanced cancers. Notes on the study in general: Expanded clones were, on average, more numerous in CD8+ T cells than in CD4+.

This CDR3 has 16 residues. The germline V and J ends were trimmed by 1 base and 8 bases, with 20 bases remaining between them. CDR1 KGHSH and CDR2 LQKENI come from the germline V gene. The method was immunoSEQ multiplex PCR; TCRdb's version includes in-frame clones alone and lacks a portion of them. This table has fewer than 70,000 clones, around 84% appearing once. This chain connects TRBV18 to TRBJ1-2; D is unresolved. This sequence was found in an adult with an advanced solid tumor such as melanoma, head and neck, liver or kidney cancer. The specimen comprised CD4+ or CD8+ T cells sorted from blood, sampled in a trial of the OX40 agonist ivuxolimab. The CDR3 spells CASSPQGQAFLVGYTF. CDR3 in DNA: TGTGCCAGCTCACCACAAGGGCAGGCCTTCTTAGTAGGCTACACCTTC.